These T cell receptor beta chains were read from a single sample in a study of T-cell reconstitution after alpha-beta-depleted transplantation in children. TCRdb re-called the PCR reads with MiXCR, one entry per CDR3 protein. This table has hundreds of thousands of distinct CDR3 sequences, around 13% appearing once. Material: PBMCs, mostly from graft donor cells, obtained 360 days after TCRalphabeta/CD19-depleted stem cell transplant. All receptors derive from a male patient younger than 18 who had a stem cell transplant for acute myeloid leukemia, so the T cells may come from the graft donor. CDR3s include the opening cysteine and the closing phenylalanine or tryptophan. Each record gives: V gene, clone size, D gene, J gene, CDR3 protein, CDR3 DNA. The D gene is left open where the match is weak. Clone sizes are given selectively: once, few, many, or a class where the clone is expanded.

V: TRBV7-9; size: many; D: .; J: TRBJ2-5; CDR3: CASRWTKETQYF; DNA: TGTGCCAGCAGATGGACAAAAGAGACCCAGTACTTC
V: TRBV4-3; size: few; D: TRBD2; J: TRBJ2-1; CDR3: CASSQVSGLAGYNEQFF; DNA: TGCGCCAGCAGCCAAGTCTCCGGACTAGCGGGGTACAATGAGCAGTTCTTC
V: TRBV7-4; size: few; D: TRBD1; J: TRBJ2-7; CDR3: CASSILGTVRYEQYF; DNA: TGTGCCAGCAGCATACTGGGGACAGTCCGCTACGAGCAGTACTTC
V: TRBV2; size: many; D: TRBD2; J: TRBJ2-1; CDR3: CASIPGLAGDRSYNEQFF; DNA: TGTGCCAGCATTCCGGGACTAGCGGGAGATCGTTCCTACAATGAGCAGTTCTTC
V: TRBV20-1; size: few; D: .; J: TRBJ1-2; CDR3: CSARRVQNYGYTF; DNA: TGCAGTGCAAGGCGGGTCCAGAACTATGGCTACACCTTC
V: TRBV29-1; size: few; D: TRBD1; J: TRBJ1-4; CDR3: CSVQQGRSEKLFF; DNA: TGCAGCGTACAACAGGGGAGGTCTGAAAAACTGTTTTTT
V: TRBV2; size: many; D: .; J: TRBJ2-3; CDR3: CASLSSQGGVTDTQYF; DNA: TGTGCCAGCCTCTCCAGTCAAGGCGGGGTCACAGATACGCAGTATTTT
V: TRBV18; size: few; D: .; J: TRBJ2-7; CDR3: CASSPLSKPGGFSYEQYF; DNA: TGTGCCAGCTCACCACTTTCCAAGCCAGGGGGGTTCTCCTACGAGCAGTACTTC
V: TRBV4-2; size: .; D: .; J: TRBJ2-1; CDR3: CASSQDLGLGSYNEQFF; DNA: TGTGCCAGCAGCCAAGATCTGGGGTTGGGCTCCTACAATGAGCAGTTCTTC
V: TRBV12-3/TRBV12-4; size: many; D: .; J: TRBJ2-1; CDR3: CASSFGGLAPNSIYYNEQFF; DNA: TGTGCCAGCAGTTTCGGGGGGCTAGCGCCGAATTCAATCTACTACAATGAGCAGTTCTTC
V: TRBV7-2; size: .; D: TRBD1; J: TRBJ2-1; CDR3: CASRAPGQALNEQFF; DNA: TGTGCCAGCAGAGCCCCGGGACAGGCTTTGAATGAGCAGTTCTTC
V: TRBV7-2; size: few; D: TRBD2; J: TRBJ2-1; CDR3: CASSFTSGRHNEQFF; DNA: TGTGCCAGCAGCTTCACTAGCGGGAGGCACAATGAGCAGTTCTTC
V: TRBV7-2; size: .; D: TRBD2; J: TRBJ2-7; CDR3: CASSLAAAGTPYEQYF; DNA: TGTGCCAGCAGCTTAGCGGCAGCGGGGACCCCCTACGAGCAGTACTTC
V: TRBV28; size: .; D: TRBD1; J: TRBJ2-6; CDR3: CASSRRTGVRTF; DNA: TGTGCCAGCAGTAGAAGGACAGGCGTCCGTACTTTC
V: TRBV13; size: .; D: .; J: TRBJ2-7; CDR3: CASSGGAGGAQYF; DNA: TGTGCCAGCAGCGGCGGGGCCGGCGGGGCCCAGTACTTC
V: TRBV12-3/TRBV12-4; size: .; D: TRBD1; J: TRBJ1-1; CDR3: CASSQRQGLAFF; DNA: TGTGCCAGCAGTCAAAGACAGGGGTTAGCTTTCTTT
V: TRBV4-2; size: few; D: .; J: TRBJ2-7; CDR3: CASSQAAQLGSYEQYF; DNA: TGTGCCAGCAGCCAAGCAGCCCAGTTGGGCTCCTACGAGCAGTACTTC
V: TRBV12-3/TRBV12-4; size: many; D: .; J: TRBJ2-2; CDR3: CASSFLASANTGELFF; DNA: TGTGCCAGCAGTTTCTTGGCTAGCGCGAACACCGGGGAGCTGTTTTTT
V: TRBV18; size: .; D: TRBD2; J: TRBJ2-3; CDR3: CASSVKLAGKFTDTQYF; DNA: TGTGCCAGCTCTGTAAAACTAGCGGGAAAATTCACAGATACGCAGTATTTT
V: TRBV25-1; size: few; D: TRBD2; J: TRBJ2-7; CDR3: CASTFSGSNEQYF; DNA: TGTGCCAGTACTTTCAGCGGGAGTAACGAGCAGTACTTC
V: TRBV7-2; size: few; D: .; J: TRBJ2-1; CDR3: CASSLGQMQFF; DNA: TGTGCCAGCAGCTTAGGGCAGATGCAGTTCTTC
V: TRBV9; size: many; D: .; J: TRBJ2-2; CDR3: CASSVEGGPYGELFF; DNA: TGTGCCAGCAGCGTAGAGGGCGGACCCTACGGGGAGCTGTTTTTT
V: TRBV28; size: .; D: TRBD2; J: TRBJ2-3; CDR3: CATGIAGTTYTQYF; DNA: TGTGCCACGGGAATAGCGGGGACGACTTATACGCAGTATTTT
V: TRBV7-8; size: .; D: .; J: TRBJ2-2; CDR3: CASSPGGGKVTGELFF; DNA: TGTGCCAGCAGCCCCGGGGGCGGGAAGGTCACCGGGGAGCTGTTTTTT
V: TRBV20-1; size: .; D: .; J: TRBJ2-7; CDR3: CSARDPRVPYEQYF; DNA: TGCAGTGCTAGAGATCCTCGAGTTCCCTACGAGCAGTACTTC
V: TRBV12-3/TRBV12-4; size: few; D: TRBD2; J: TRBJ2-1; CDR3: CASSLGRAGGDNEQFF; DNA: TGTGCCAGCAGTTTAGGTAGAGCGGGAGGCGACAATGAGCAGTTCTTC
V: TRBV29-1; size: .; D: TRBD1; J: TRBJ2-7; CDR3: CSVGPSGTGEYEQYF; DNA: TGCAGCGTTGGCCCCTCCGGGACAGGGGAGTACGAGCAGTACTTC
V: TRBV7-9; size: few; D: .; J: TRBJ2-7; CDR3: CASSSRTTVSYEQYF; DNA: TGTGCCAGCAGCTCCCGTACAACTGTCTCCTACGAGCAGTACTTC
V: TRBV29-1; size: .; D: .; J: TRBJ1-4; CDR3: CSVGARGGHLFF; DNA: TGCAGCGTTGGGGCCCGGGGAGGACACCTGTTTTTT
V: TRBV7-8; size: .; D: .; J: TRBJ1-1; CDR3: CASSFSYTYTEAFF; DNA: TGTGCCAGCAGCTTCTCGTACACCTACACTGAAGCTTTCTTT
V: TRBV6-1; size: many; D: TRBD2; J: TRBJ2-7; CDR3: CASRPPGAGHEQYF; DNA: TGTGCCAGCAGACCTCCGGGAGCGGGGCACGAGCAGTACTTC
V: TRBV15; size: .; D: .; J: TRBJ2-1; CDR3: CATSGPNSGHEQFF; DNA: TGTGCCACCAGCGGTCCCAACTCGGGGCATGAGCAGTTCTTC
V: TRBV7-2; size: many; D: .; J: TRBJ2-3; CDR3: CASSLGGEYTQYF; DNA: TGTGCCAGCAGCTTAGGGGGGGAGTATACGCAGTATTTT
V: TRBV6-2/TRBV6-3; size: .; D: .; J: TRBJ2-1; CDR3: CASCFSYNEQFF; DNA: TGTGCCAGCTGTTTTTCCTACAATGAGCAGTTCTTC
V: TRBV27; size: few; D: .; J: TRBJ1-2; CDR3: CASSFGFNYGYTF; DNA: TGTGCCAGCAGTTTTGGATTTAACTATGGCTACACCTTC
V: TRBV29-1; size: many; D: .; J: TRBJ2-7; CDR3: CSVEGGPNRDFYEQYF; DNA: TGCAGCGTTGAAGGGGGACCCAACAGGGATTTCTACGAGCAGTACTTC
V: TRBV24-1; size: once; D: .; J: TRBJ2-7; CDR3: CATSDSDGARWEQYF; DNA: TGTGCCACCAGTGATTCGGACGGGGCCAGGTGGGAGCAGTACTTC
V: TRBV10-3; size: many; D: TRBD2; J: TRBJ2-1; CDR3: CAISAPVLAGRYNEQFF; DNA: TGTGCCATCAGTGCCCCAGTACTAGCGGGCCGTTACAATGAGCAGTTCTTC
V: TRBV7-9; size: many; D: .; J: TRBJ2-3; CDR3: CASSHPSGTADTQYF; DNA: TGTGCCAGCAGCCACCCGTCCGGGACCGCAGATACGCAGTATTTT
V: TRBV15; size: few; D: .; J: TRBJ1-1; CDR3: CATSREGGPTEAFF; DNA: TGTGCCACCAGCAGGGAGGGTGGTCCCACTGAAGCTTTCTTT
V: TRBV20-1; size: few; D: .; J: TRBJ2-7; CDR3: CSARDRGFYEQYF; DNA: TGCAGTGCTAGAGATCGGGGGTTCTACGAGCAGTACTTC
V: TRBV4-2; size: .; D: TRBD2; J: TRBJ2-2; CDR3: CASSWGLPNTGELFF; DNA: TGTGCCAGCAGCTGGGGACTACCTAACACCGGGGAGCTGTTTTTT
V: TRBV20-1; size: .; D: .; J: TRBJ2-1; CDR3: CSARSHRTLRYNEQFF; DNA: TGCAGTGCTAGATCTCACAGGACCCTAAGGTACAATGAGCAGTTCTTC
V: TRBV6-2/TRBV6-3; size: few; D: TRBD1; J: TRBJ2-7; CDR3: CASSWDRGHHYEQYF; DNA: TGTGCCAGCAGTTGGGACAGGGGGCATCACTACGAGCAGTACTTC
V: TRBV4-2; size: .; D: .; J: TRBJ1-1; CDR3: CASSQVAAPVGEAFF; DNA: TGTGCCAGCAGCCAAGTGGCCGCCCCGGTGGGTGAAGCTTTCTTT
V: TRBV9; size: .; D: .; J: TRBJ2-1; CDR3: CASSVVSGFSYNEQFF; DNA: TGTGCCAGCAGCGTCGTCAGCGGCTTCTCCTACAATGAGCAGTTCTTC
V: TRBV28; size: many; D: .; J: TRBJ2-1; CDR3: CASSEASSYNEQFF; DNA: TGTGCCAGCAGTGAGGCCAGCTCCTACAATGAGCAGTTCTTC
V: TRBV11-3; size: few; D: TRBD1; J: TRBJ2-7; CDR3: CASSLVGTGEISSYEQYF; DNA: TGTGCCAGCAGCTTAGTAGGGACAGGGGAGATAAGCTCCTACGAGCAGTACTTC
V: TRBV20-1; size: few; D: TRBD1; J: TRBJ1-6; CDR3: CSARTTGETSNSPLHF; DNA: TGCAGTGCTAGAACTACAGGGGAGACTAGTAATTCACCCCTCCACTTT
V: TRBV13; size: .; D: TRBD1; J: TRBJ2-7; CDR3: CASSGQGSEQYF; DNA: TGTGCCAGCAGCGGACAGGGAAGCGAGCAGTACTTC
V: TRBV4-2; size: .; D: TRBD1; J: TRBJ1-1; CDR3: CASSQEAPGQLGNTEAFF; DNA: TGTGCCAGCAGCCAAGAGGCCCCGGGACAGCTGGGGAACACTGAAGCTTTCTTT
V: TRBV5-5; size: .; D: .; J: TRBJ2-1; CDR3: CASRLGVWSYNEQFF; DNA: TGTGCCAGCAGACTAGGGGTATGGTCCTACAATGAGCAGTTCTTC
V: TRBV11-1; size: many; D: .; J: TRBJ2-7; CDR3: CASRFAPNSPYEQYF; DNA: TGTGCCAGCAGGTTCGCCCCTAACAGTCCCTACGAGCAGTACTTC